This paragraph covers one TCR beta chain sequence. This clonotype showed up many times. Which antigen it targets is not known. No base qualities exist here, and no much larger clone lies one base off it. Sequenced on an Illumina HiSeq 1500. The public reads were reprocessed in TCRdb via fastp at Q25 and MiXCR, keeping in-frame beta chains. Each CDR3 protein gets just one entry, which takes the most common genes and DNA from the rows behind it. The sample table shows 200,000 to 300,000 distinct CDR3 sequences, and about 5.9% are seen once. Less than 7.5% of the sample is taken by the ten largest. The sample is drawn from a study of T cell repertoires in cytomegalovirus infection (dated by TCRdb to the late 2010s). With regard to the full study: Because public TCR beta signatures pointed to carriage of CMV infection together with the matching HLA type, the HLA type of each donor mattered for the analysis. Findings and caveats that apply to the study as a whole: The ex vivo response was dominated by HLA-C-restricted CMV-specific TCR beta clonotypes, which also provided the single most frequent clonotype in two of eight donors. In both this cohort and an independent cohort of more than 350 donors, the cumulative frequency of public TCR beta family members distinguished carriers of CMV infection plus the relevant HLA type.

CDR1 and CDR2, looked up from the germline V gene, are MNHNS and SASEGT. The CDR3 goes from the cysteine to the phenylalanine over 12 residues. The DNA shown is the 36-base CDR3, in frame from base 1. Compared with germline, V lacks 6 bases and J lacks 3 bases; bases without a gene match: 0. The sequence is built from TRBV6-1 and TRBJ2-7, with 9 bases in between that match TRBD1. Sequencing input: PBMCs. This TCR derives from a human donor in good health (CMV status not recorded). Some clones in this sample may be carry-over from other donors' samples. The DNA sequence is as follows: TGTGCCAGCAGGACAGGGGGCTACGAGCAGTACTTC. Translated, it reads CASRTGGYEQYF.